This T cell receptor (beta chain) came from a study of identical twins. In TCRdb, the 5' RACE reads were re-called with MiXCR into one record per CDR3 protein. The profile shows about 900,000 distinct CDR3 sequences, about 12% of them singletons. Germline loops: CDR1 WNHNN, CDR2 SYGVQD (reference sequence). With 3 bases clipped from V and 5 bases from J, the junction kept 5 bases outside the gene matches. The CDR3 is made up of 16 amino acids. This clonotype was seen more than once but under ten times. Antigen unknown. General study findings and limits: Conclusions came from cross-sectional statistical analysis, not from following the same donors. Weaker excess twin sharing was observed in beta out-of-frame sequences.

Each donor (without exception) was a healthy Caucasian. This sample also appeared in a second study, on yellow fever vaccine responses in identical twins.

This TCR was recovered from a young woman in good health. Source material: PBMCs. The chain uses TRBV10-1 and TRBJ2-5; 14 bases line up with TRBD2. For the CDR3, the DNA is TGCGCCAGCAGTGATGGAGGACTAGCGGGAGGCGAGACCCAGTACTTC. It is translated as CASSDGGLAGGETQYF.